This TCR beta chain was observed in a study of Graves' ophthalmopathy and Graves' hyperthyroidism. The germline V and J ends were trimmed by 4 bases and 6 bases, with 15 bases remaining between them. The CDR3 is 15 residues long. The germline gives CDR1 ENHRY, CDR2 SYGVKD. This clonotype was seen at least ten times. TCR beta CDR3 regions were amplified from RNA transcripts. HTBI-primed first-round RT-PCR preceded second-round multiplex PCR. A single record per CDR3 protein comes from TCRdb applying MiXCR to the multiplex PCR reads. The sample shows around 1,200,000 distinct CDR3 sequences, less than 45% of them seen only once.

The J gene is TRBJ2-2, the V gene TRBV10-3; a possible D gene is TRBD1 (6 bases). This TCR came from an adult man with Graves' hyperthyroidism. Sample: peripheral blood or thyroid tissue (not recorded which). CDR3 sequence: CAISGLQGIAGELFF. Written as DNA, the CDR3 is TGTGCCATCAGTGGCTTACAGGGTATCGCCGGGGAGCTGTTTTTT.